These T cell receptor beta chains were read from a single sample in a study of identifying expanded T cells in peripheral blood. Clones were read by immunoSEQ multiplex PCR, and TCRdb kept only the in-frame ones, dropping some. The sample holds some 95,000 clones, 88% seen once. Sequenced sample: blood. All receptors come from a person aged 18 to 70 in good health. The CDR3 runs from the conserved cysteine through the conserved F or W. A D gene is named only where the DNA matches it firmly. Some rows have no size entry. The others give once, few or many, or a class for an expanded clone.

length,D,size,J,V,CDR3,DNA
14,-,-,TRBJ1-1,TRBV7-2,CASSLRGARTEAFF,TGTGCCAGCAGCTTACGGGGGGCGAGGACTGAAGCTTTCTTT
15,-,-,TRBJ2-2,TRBV7-2,CASSLTGVGTGELFF,TGTGCCAGCAGCTTAACGGGAGTGGGGACCGGGGAGCTGTTTTTT
12,-,-,TRBJ2-7,TRBV6-1,CASRSRGGEQYF,TGTGCCAGCAGAAGCAGGGGTGGCGAGCAGTACTTC
16,TRBD2,-,TRBJ2-1,TRBV11-2,CASSPDLGTSLYEQFF,TGTGCCAGCAGCCCCGACCTGGGGACTAGTCTATACGAGCAGTTCTTC
14,-,-,TRBJ2-2,TRBV19,CASSAGGGSGELFF,TGTGCCAGTAGTGCCGGAGGGGGGAGCGGGGAGCTGTTTTTT
15,-,-,TRBJ2-3,TRBV6-6,CASSRGSGRPDTQYF,TGTGCCAGCAGCCGAGGGTCAGGGCGACCAGATACGCAGTATTTT
14,-,-,TRBJ1-1,TRBV13,CASSPEGTNTEAFF,TGTGCCAGCAGCCCCGAAGGGACGAACACTGAAGCTTTCTTT
12,-,-,TRBJ2-7,TRBV11-2,CASSLDFHEQYF,TGTGCCAGCAGCTTAGACTTCCACGAGCAGTACTTC
14,-,-,TRBJ2-3,TRBV2,CASSERSSRPTQYF,TGTGCCAGCAGTGAACGGTCTAGTCGGCCTACGCAGTATTTT
12,-,-,TRBJ2-3,TRBV2,CAIGTSTDTQYF,TGTGCCATCGGGACTAGCACAGATACGCAGTATTTT
15,-,-,TRBJ2-1,TRBV5-6,CASSRGAIPFNEQFF,TGTGCCAGCAGCCGAGGTGCCATACCCTTCAATGAGCAGTTCTTC
14,-,once,TRBJ1-2,TRBV15,CATSRAQQISVYTF,TGTGCCACCAGCAGAGCGCAACAGATATCCGTCTACACCTTC
16,TRBD2,-,TRBJ2-3,TRBV27,CASSPTSGMGTDTQYF,TGTGCCAGCAGTCCTACTAGCGGGATGGGCACAGATACGCAGTATTTT
14,-,-,TRBJ2-2,TRBV5-1,CASSRGGAAGELFF,TGCGCCAGCAGCAGGGGTGGGGCGGCCGGGGAGCTGTTTTTT
11,-,-,TRBJ2-4,TRBV29-1,CSARTGNIQYF,TGCAGCGCTCGGACGGGAAACATTCAGTACTTC
15,-,-,TRBJ1-3,TRBV9,CASSVGLKAGNTIYF,TGTGCCAGCAGCGTAGGTCTTAAGGCTGGAAACACCATATATTTT
16,TRBD1,-,TRBJ1-3,TRBV9,CASSVAGTASGNTIYF,TGTGCCAGCAGCGTAGCCGGGACAGCCTCTGGAAACACCATATATTTT
13,-,-,TRBJ1-2,TRBV5-1,CASSFRGEHGYTF,TGCGCCAGCAGCTTTCGGGGGGAACATGGCTACACCTTC
14,-,once,TRBJ2-5,TRBV18,CASSRSIMGETQYF,TGTGCCAGCTCACGATCGATAATGGGGGAGACCCAGTACTTC
13,-,-,TRBJ2-5,TRBV19,CASSIRYQETQYF,TGTGCCAGTAGTATCAGGTACCAAGAGACCCAGTACTTC
16,-,once,TRBJ1-5,TRBV27,CASSLLGVRRNQPQHF,TGTGCCAGCAGTTTATTAGGGGTAAGACGCAATCAGCCCCAGCATTTT
16,-,-,TRBJ1-1,TRBV7-8,CASSFQQRSVGTEAFF,TGTGCCAGCAGCTTTCAACAGAGGTCTGTGGGCACTGAAGCTTTCTTT
14,-,-,TRBJ1-1,TRBV6-4,CASTPRWGEGEAFF,TGTGCCAGCACCCCGAGGTGGGGGGAGGGTGAAGCTTTCTTT
14,-,-,TRBJ1-1,TRBV11-3,CASSLRGVNTEAFF,TGTGCCAGCAGCTTACGGGGTGTGAACACTGAAGCTTTCTTT
15,-,-,TRBJ2-7,TRBV9,CASSVGPAGSYEQYF,TGTGCCAGCAGCGTAGGGCCGGCAGGCTCCTACGAGCAGTACTTC
14,-,-,TRBJ2-7,TRBV27,CASSLSPFSYEQYF,TGTGCCAGCAGTTTATCACCTTTCTCCTACGAGCAGTACTTC
13,TRBD1,-,TRBJ1-4,TRBV2,CASRTGTNEKLFF,TGTGCCAGCAGGACAGGGACTAATGAAAAACTGTTTTTT
14,TRBD1,-,TRBJ1-1,TRBV5-6,CASSPTGGGTEAFF,TGTGCCAGCAGCCCGACAGGGGGCGGGACTGAAGCTTTCTTT
13,-,-,TRBJ1-1,TRBV18,CASSPNGGTEAFF,TGTGCCAGCTCACCAAACGGGGGCACTGAAGCTTTCTTT
11,-,-,TRBJ2-7,TRBV28,CATISFYEQYF,TGTGCCACAATAAGCTTCTACGAGCAGTACTTC
14,-,-,TRBJ2-5,TRBV19,CASSITGPRVTQYF,TGTGCCAGTAGTATAACAGGGCCAAGAGTGACCCAGTACTTC
15,TRBD1,-,TRBJ1-5,TRBV7-9,CASSRGQLDNQPQHF,TGTGCCAGCAGCCGGGGACAGCTAGATAATCAGCCCCAGCATTTT